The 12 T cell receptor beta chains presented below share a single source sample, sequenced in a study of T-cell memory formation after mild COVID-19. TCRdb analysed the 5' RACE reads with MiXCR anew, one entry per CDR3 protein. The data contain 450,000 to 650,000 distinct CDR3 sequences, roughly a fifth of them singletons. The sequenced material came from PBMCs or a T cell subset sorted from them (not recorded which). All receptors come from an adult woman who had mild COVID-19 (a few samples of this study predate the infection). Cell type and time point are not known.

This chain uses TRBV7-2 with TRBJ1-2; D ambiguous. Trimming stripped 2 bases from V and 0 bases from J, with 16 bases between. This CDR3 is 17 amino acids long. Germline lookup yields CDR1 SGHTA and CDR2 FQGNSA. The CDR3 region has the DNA TGTGCCAGCAGCTTATCCTCCTCGGGGTCGGCTAACTATGGCTACACCTTC. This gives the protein CASSLSSSGSANYGYTF.

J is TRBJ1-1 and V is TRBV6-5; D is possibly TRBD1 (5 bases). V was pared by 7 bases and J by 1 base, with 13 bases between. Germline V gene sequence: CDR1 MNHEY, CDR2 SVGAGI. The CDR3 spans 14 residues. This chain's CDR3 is CASTDAGQNTEAFF. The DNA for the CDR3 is TGTGCCAGCACCGACGCGGGGCAGAACACTGAAGCTTTCTTT.

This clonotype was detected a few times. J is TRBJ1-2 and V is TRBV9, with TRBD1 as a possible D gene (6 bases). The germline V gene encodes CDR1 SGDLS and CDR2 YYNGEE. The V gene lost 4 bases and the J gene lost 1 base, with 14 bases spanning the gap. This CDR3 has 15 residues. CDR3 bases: TGTGCCAGCAGCCCATTCGACAGGATTAACTATGGCTACACCTTC. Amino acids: CASSPFDRINYGYTF. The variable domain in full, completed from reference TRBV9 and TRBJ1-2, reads DSGVTQTPKHLITATGQRVTLRCSPRSGDLSVYWYQQSLDQGLQFLIQYYNGEERAKGNILERFSAQQFPDLHSELNLSSLELGDSALYFCASSPFDRINYGYTFGSGTRLTVV.

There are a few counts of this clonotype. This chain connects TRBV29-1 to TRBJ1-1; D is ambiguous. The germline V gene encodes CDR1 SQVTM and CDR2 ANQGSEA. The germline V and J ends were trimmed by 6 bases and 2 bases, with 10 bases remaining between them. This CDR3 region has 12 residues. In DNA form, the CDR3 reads TGCAGCGTCCACCAGGTCAACACTGAAGCTTTCTTT. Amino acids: CSVHQVNTEAFF.

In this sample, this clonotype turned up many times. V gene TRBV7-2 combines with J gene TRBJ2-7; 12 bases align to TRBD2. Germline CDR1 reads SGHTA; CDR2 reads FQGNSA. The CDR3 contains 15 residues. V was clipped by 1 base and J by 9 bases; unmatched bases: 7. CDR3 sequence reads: CASSLDLAGGPVQYF. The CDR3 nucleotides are TGTGCCAGCAGCTTAGACCTAGCGGGAGGGCCGGTGCAGTACTTC.

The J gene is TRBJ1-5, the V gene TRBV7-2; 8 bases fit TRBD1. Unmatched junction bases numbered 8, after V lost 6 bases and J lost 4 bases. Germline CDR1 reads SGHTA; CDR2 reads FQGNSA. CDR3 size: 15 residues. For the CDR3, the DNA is TGTGCCAGCAGACCCGGACAGGGATGGAATCAGCCCCAGCATTTT. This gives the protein CASRPGQGWNQPQHF.

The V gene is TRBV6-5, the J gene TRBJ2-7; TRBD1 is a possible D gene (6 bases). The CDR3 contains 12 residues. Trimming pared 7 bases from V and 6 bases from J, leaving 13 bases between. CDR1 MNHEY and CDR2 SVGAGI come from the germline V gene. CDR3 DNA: TGTGCCAGCAAACGGGAAGGGGGCGAGCAGTACTTC. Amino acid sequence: CASKREGGEQYF.

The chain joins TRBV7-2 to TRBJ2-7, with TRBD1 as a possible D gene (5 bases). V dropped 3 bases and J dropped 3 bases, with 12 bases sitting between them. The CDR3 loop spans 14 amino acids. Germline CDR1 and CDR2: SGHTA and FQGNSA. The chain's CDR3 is CASSFPGRDYEQYF. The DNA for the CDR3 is TGTGCCAGCAGCTTTCCCGGCAGGGACTACGAGCAGTACTTC.

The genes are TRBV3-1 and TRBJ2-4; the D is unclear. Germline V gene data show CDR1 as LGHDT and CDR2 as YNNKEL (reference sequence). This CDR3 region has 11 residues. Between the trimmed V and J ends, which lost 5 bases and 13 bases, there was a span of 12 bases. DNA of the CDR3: TGTGCCAGCAGCTCCAGGACCAGGCAGTACTTC. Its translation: CASSSRTRQYF.

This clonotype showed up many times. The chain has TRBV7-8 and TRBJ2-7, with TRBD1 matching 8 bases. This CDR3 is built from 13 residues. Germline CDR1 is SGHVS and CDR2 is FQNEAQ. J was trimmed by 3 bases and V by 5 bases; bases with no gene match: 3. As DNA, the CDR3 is TGTGCCAGCAGCAGAACAGGGGGCTACGAGCAGTACTTC. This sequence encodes CASSRTGGYEQYF. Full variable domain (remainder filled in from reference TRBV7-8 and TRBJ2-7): GAGVSQSPRYKVAKRGQDVALRCDPISGHVSLFWYQQALGQGPEFLTYFQNEAQLDKSGLPSDRFFAERPEGSVSTLKIQRTQQEDSAVYLCASSRTGGYEQYFGPGTRLTVT.

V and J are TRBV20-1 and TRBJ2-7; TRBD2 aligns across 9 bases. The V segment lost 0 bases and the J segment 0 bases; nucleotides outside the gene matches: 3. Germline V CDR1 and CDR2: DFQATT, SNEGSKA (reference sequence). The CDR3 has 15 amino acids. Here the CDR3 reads CSARESGRTSYEQYF. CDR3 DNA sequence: TGCAGTGCTAGAGAAAGCGGGAGGACCTCCTACGAGCAGTACTTC.

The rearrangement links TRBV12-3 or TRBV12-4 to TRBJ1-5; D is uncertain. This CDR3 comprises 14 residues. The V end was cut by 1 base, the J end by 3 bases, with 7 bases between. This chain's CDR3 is CASSLGSVNQPQHF. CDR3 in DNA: TGTGCCAGCAGTTTAGGGTCAGTCAATCAGCCCCAGCATTTT.